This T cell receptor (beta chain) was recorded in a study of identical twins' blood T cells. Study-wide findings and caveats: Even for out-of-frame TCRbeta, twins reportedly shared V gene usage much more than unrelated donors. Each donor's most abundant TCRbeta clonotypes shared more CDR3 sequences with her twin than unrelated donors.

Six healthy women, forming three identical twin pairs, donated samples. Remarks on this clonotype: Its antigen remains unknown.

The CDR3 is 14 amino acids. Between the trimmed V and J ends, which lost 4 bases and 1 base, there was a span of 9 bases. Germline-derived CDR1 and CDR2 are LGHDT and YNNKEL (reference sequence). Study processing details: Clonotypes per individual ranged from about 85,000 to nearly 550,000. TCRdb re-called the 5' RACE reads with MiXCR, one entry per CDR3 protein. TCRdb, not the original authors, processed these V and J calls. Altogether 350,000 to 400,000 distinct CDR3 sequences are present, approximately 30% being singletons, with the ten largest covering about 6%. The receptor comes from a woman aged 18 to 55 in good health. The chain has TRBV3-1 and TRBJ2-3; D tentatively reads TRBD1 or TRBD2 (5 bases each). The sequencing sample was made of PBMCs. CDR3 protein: CASSPGTRTDTQYF. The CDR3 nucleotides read TGTGCCAGCAGCCCCGGGACCCGCACAGATACGCAGTATTTT.